This TCR beta chain was retrieved from a study of cytomegalovirus exposure and HLA in healthy donors. Turning to this clone: Its antigen remains unknown. A junction boundary mismatches the germline segment, possibly from a read error.

There were likely unrecorded immune exposures, though donors were nominally healthy when sampled. The PCR made use of 60 Vbeta and 13 Jbeta primers. TCRdb keeps only in-frame clones here, not all; method: immunoSEQ multiplex PCR. Of 130,000 or so clones in the sample, 61% were seen once. Study findings and constraints: It emerged from a later analysis that several of the most significant clusters appeared to be linked to common viral pathogens. Whilst most TCR sequences proved rare, a subset of public TCRs occurred across many donors. Indistinguishability led to the exclusion of some V segments, TRBV6-2 and TRBV6-3 included.

The CDR3 contains 15 residues. The germline CDR1 and CDR2 sequences are SGHVS and FNYEAQ. Sequences were obtained from PBMCs. This chain links TRBV7-6 with TRBJ2-7; 7 bases align to TRBD2. This clonotype originated in a male donor in good health and CMV-seronegative. The CDR3 DNA is TGTGCCAGCAGCTTACGGGGGGATACCTACTACGAGCAGCACTTC. Translated, it gives CASSLRGDTYYEQHF.